These 7 T cell receptor beta chains originate from one sample sequenced in a study of T cells after yellow fever vaccination. One entry per CDR3 protein, called by TCRdb with MiXCR from the 5' RACE reads. The sample includes 130,000 or so distinct CDR3 sequences, around 15% seen only once; the top ten take around 40%. The sequencing here drew on CD8+ T cells sorted from PBMCs, taken 5 days after the yellow fever booster vaccination. All receptors come from a young man who received the YFV17D yellow fever vaccine.

This clonotype showed up just a few times. V is TRBV13 and J is TRBJ1-1, with D perhaps matching TRBD1 (5 bases). Germline values: CDR1 PRHDT, CDR2 FYEKMQ (reference sequence). Trimming stripped 6 bases from V and 1 base from J, with 6 bases between. This CDR3 is 12 amino acids long. The CDR3 coding sequence is TGTGCCAGCAGTGGGGGGAACACTGAAGCTTTCTTT. Its protein is CASSGGNTEAFF.

This clonotype was found many times. V is TRBV12-3 or TRBV12-4 and J is TRBJ2-3; D not certain. The CDR3 length is 13 residues. The ends were cut back, 1 base at V and 7 bases at J, with 9 bases in the middle. CDR3 residues: CASSLGPLHTQYF. In DNA form, the CDR3 reads TGTGCCAGCAGTTTAGGTCCCTTACATACGCAGTATTTT.

This clonotype was observed a few times. CDR3 protein: CASSYGQGAAETQYF. The DNA of the CDR3 is TGTGCCAGCAGTTACGGACAGGGGGCGGCAGAGACCCAGTACTTC. V is TRBV6-5 and J is TRBJ2-5, with 11 bases lining up with TRBD1. Trimming took 2 bases from V and 4 from J; bases not matched to a gene: 3. Germline CDR1 MNHEY, CDR2 SVGAGI. CDR3 length equals 15 residues.

This clonotype was detected a few times. The V call is TRBV10-3, the J call TRBJ2-7; a weak D match, TRBD1 (7 bases). Trimming removed 0 bases at V and 6 bases at J, with 15 bases between. The CDR3 runs to 15 residues. CDR1 is ENHRY and CDR2 is SYGVKD in the germline V gene. The DNA for the CDR3 is TGTGCCATCAGTGAGTCGACACAGGGGAGGTCCGAGCAGTACGTC. The encoded protein is CAISESTQGRSEQYV.

This clonotype was seen only a few times. The rearrangement uses TRBV9 and TRBJ2-3; TRBD2 aligns across 11 bases. The CDR3 is 16 amino acids. Germline-derived CDR1 and CDR2 are SGDLS and YYNGEE. The V and J ends lost 6 bases and 0 bases, in that order; junction bases with no gene match: 6. This chain's CDR3 is CASTPTSGESTDTQYF. Written as DNA, the CDR3 is TGTGCCAGCACCCCGACTAGCGGGGAGAGCACAGATACGCAGTATTTT.

This clonotype was seen more than once but under ten times. The gene calls are TRBV4-1 and TRBJ2-1; TRBD2 is a possible D gene (5 bases). Germline V CDR1 and CDR2: MGHRA, YSYEKL. The V and J ends lost 5 bases and 0 bases respectively, with 14 bases between them. The CDR3 sequence is 16 residues long. DNA for the CDR3: TGCGCCAGCAGCACCCGAGGTGGGAGCTCCTACAATGAGCAGTTCTTC. Its translation: CASSTRGGSSYNEQFF.

In this sample, this clonotype turned up many times. The V call is TRBV15, the J call TRBJ2-5; D is possibly TRBD2 (6 bases). The CDR3 loop spans 11 amino acids. Trimming cost V 5 bases and J 9 bases, with 10 bases left between them. The germline gives CDR1 LNHNV, CDR2 YYDKDF (reference sequence). CDR3 amino acids: CATSVRDSQYF. The CDR3 bases are TGTGCCACCAGCGTCCGGGACTCCCAGTACTTC. Complete variable domain (other parts from reference TRBV15 and TRBJ2-5): DAMVIQNPRYQVTQFGKPVTLSCSQTLNHNVMYWYQQKSSQAPKLLFHYYDKDFNNEADTPDNFQSRRPNTSFCFLDIRSPGLGDTAMYLCATSVRDSQYFGPGTRLLVL.